This TCR beta chain was retrieved from a study of T cell responses to AZD1222 COVID-19 vaccine. Regarding the study as a whole: Epitopes outside B.1.351 and B.1.1.7 mutated regions reportedly drew nearly half of spike TCRs. Clonal diversity was possibly underestimated; the donors were predominantly white British and more often female. Dominant CD4 TCR responses targeted spike regions 160-218 and 743-854.

Here immunoSEQ multiplex PCR was the method, and the copy in TCRdb shows in-frame clones only, minus some. The data contain under 150,000 clones, roughly 90% of them singletons. With regard to this clone: What it recognizes is unknown.

CDR1 is SEHNR, CDR2 FQNEAQ, per germline (reference sequence). This CDR3 has 17 residues. Losses at the gene ends were 5 bases for V and 8 bases for J; bases not matched to a gene: 12. This clonotype originated in an adult in good health. V and J are TRBV7-9 and TRBJ1-4; 12 bases line up with TRBD1. The starting material was peripheral blood, obtained on day 0 of AZD1222 vaccination. For the CDR3, the DNA is TGTGCCAGCAGCCATACCGGGACAGGGGGCTTGTTGGAAAAACTGTTTTTT. Protein product: CASSHTGTGGLLEKLFF.